This T cell receptor (beta chain) was documented in a study of CD8+ T cells in alopecia areata. Comment on this clone: Its antigen is unknown.

Germline V lookup: CDR1 SGHTA, CDR2 FQGTGA. V gave up 5 bases and J gave up 10 bases, with 15 bases separating them. The CDR3 is made up of 14 amino acids. Treatment given: oral pan-JAK inhibitor, 5-10 mg twice daily. From alopecia areata patients, lesional scalp punch biopsies and peripheral blood were collected. Study-level results: Because of a solitary nonresponder, the connection of baseline CD8+ expansion to response stays uncertain. Relative to normal scalp, lesional scalp, especially alopecia totalis/universalis, showed higher clonality. Although TCR sharing was seen in mice, sharing across patients was less clear, possibly for HLA-related reasons.

RNA extraction was followed by reverse transcription into cDNA, which acted as the sequencing template. Sequencing used immunoSEQ multiplex PCR; TCRdb keeps in-frame clones, though not all of them. Of a few hundred thousand clones listed, more than 30% are singletons. The receptor's source is a human donor with alopecia areata. The input for sequencing was CD4+ T cells sorted from blood, taken between weeks 30 and 35, from a patient treated with tofacitinib. The V and J genes are TRBV7-3 and TRBJ1-6; perhaps TRBD1 as D (5 bases). Here the CDR3 reads CASSQGTGGSPLHF. The DNA of the CDR3 is TGTGCCAGCAGCCAAGGGACCGGCGGGTCACCCCTCCACTTT. The full variable domain, rest sourced from reference TRBV7-3 and TRBJ1-6, is GAGVSQTPSNKVTEKGKYVELRCDPISGHTALYWYRQSLGQGPEFLIYFQGTGAADDSGLPNDRFFAVRPEGSVSTLKIQRTERGDSAVYLCASSQGTGGSPLHFGNGTRLTVT.